This TCR beta chain was observed in a study of T cells in Graves' hyperthyroidism and ophthalmopathy. Study-level findings and limits: Ophthalmopathy could be told apart from stable hyperthyroidism with a 13 V-J model. Most clonotypes that expanded in the thyroid above 0.001 also showed up in blood.

Clinical symptoms, serum thyroxine, TRAb, thyroid ultrasound and orbital computed tomography informed diagnoses. Researchers took RNA transcripts and amplified the TCR beta CDR3 regions from them. An initial round of RT-PCR targeting the TCR CDR3 relied on the HTBI primer set. TCRdb called the multiplex PCR reads again in MiXCR, with one record for every CDR3 protein. The top ten hold about 9% of the sample, which has about 840,000 distinct CDR3 sequences, 38% seen once. This CDR3 is 12 amino acids long. Germline CDR1 SGHVS, CDR2 FQNEAQ. Of note for this clonotype: The antigen is unknown. One base away lies a much larger clone, so this may be a sequencing read error.

The chain has TRBV7-8 and TRBJ2-7; D possibly corresponds to TRBD2 (6 bases). This TCR derives from a man aged 18 to 30 with Graves' hyperthyroidism. The material sequenced was blood. The CDR3 loop is CASSPGGSEQNF. In DNA, the CDR3 is TGTGCCAGCAGCCCCGGAGGGTCCGAGCAGAACTTC.